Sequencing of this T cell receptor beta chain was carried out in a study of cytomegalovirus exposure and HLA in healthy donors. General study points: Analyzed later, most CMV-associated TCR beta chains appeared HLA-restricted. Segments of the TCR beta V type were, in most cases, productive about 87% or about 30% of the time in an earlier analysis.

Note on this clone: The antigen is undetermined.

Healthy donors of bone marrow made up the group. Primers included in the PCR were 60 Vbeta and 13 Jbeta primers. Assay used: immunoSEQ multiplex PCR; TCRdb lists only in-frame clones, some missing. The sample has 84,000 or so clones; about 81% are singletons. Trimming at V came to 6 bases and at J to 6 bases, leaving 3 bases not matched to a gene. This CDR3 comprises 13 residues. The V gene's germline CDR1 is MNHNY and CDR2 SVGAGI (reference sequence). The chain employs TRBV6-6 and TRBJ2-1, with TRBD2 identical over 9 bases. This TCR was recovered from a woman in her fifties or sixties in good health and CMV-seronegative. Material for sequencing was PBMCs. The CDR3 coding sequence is TGTGCCAGCAGGGCGGGAGGGACCAATGAGCAGTTCTTC. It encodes CASRAGGTNEQFF.